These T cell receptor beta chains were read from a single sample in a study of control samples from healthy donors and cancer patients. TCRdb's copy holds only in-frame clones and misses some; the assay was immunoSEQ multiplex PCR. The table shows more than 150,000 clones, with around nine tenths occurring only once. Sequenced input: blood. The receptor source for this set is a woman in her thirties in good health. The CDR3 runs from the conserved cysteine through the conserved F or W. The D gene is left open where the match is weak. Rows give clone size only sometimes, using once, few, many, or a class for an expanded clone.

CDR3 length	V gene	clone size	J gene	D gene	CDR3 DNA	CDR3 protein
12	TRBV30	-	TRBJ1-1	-	TGTGCCTGGACAGGGAACGGCTTCGAAGCTTTCTTT	CAWTGNGFEAFF
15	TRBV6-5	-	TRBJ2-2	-	TGTGCCAGTAGCCGTGAGGGAACGAACACCGGGGAGCTGTTTTTT	CASSREGTNTGELFF
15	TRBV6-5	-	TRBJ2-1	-	TGTGCCAGCAGTTTTAAAATCCAGAATGCGGGTGAGCAGTTCTTC	CASSFKIQNAGEQFF
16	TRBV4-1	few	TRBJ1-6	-	TGCGCCAGCAGCCAAGAAGGGGTGATCAATAATTCACCCCTCCACTTT	CASSQEGVINNSPLHF
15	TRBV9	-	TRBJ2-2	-	TGTGCCAGCAGCTGGACGGATGCGAACACCGGGGAGCTGTTTTTT	CASSWTDANTGELFF
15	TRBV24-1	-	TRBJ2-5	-	TGTGCCACCAGTGCGCACGATACAGGGACGGAGACCCAGTACTTC	CATSAHDTGTETQYF
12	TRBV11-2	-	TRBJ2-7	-	TGTGCCAGCAGCACCGTTCTCTACGAGCAGTACTTC	CASSTVLYEQYF
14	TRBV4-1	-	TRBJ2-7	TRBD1	TGCGCCAGCAGCTCCGGACAGGGGAACGACGAGCAGTACTTC	CASSSGQGNDEQYF
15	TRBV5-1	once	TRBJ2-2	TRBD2	TGCGCCAGCAGCTTGCCTAGCGGGAACACCGGGGAGCTGTTTTTT	CASSLPSGNTGELFF
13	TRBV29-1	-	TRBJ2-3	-	TGCAGCGGACGAGCGGATTTCACAGATACGCAGTATTTT	CSGRADFTDTQYF
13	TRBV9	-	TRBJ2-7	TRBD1	TGTGCCAGCAGCCGGGACAGTTCCTACGAGCAGTACTTC	CASSRDSSYEQYF